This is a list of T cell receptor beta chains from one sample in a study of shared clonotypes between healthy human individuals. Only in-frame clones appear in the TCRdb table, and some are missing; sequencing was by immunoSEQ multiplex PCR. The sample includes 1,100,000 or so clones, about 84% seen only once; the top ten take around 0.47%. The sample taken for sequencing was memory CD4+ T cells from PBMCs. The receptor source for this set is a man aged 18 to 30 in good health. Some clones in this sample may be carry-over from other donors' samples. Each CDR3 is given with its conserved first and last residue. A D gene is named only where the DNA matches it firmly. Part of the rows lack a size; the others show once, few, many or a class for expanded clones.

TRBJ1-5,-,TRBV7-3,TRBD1,TGTGCCAGCAGTCCCGACAGGGATCAGCCCCAGCATTTT,CASSPDRDQPQHF
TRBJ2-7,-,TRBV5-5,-,TGTGCCAGCAGCTTGGCTACGGGACTGGGTAACGAGCAGTACTTC,CASSLATGLGNEQYF
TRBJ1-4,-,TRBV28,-,TGTGCCAGCACGCGTTATAATGAAAAACTGTTTTTT,CASTRYNEKLFF
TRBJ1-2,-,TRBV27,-,TGTGCCAGCAGTCCCCAATTGAACTATGGCTACACCTTC,CASSPQLNYGYTF
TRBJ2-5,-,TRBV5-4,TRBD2,TGTGCCAGCAGCTTGGCAGCGGGAGGCCGGGGCGAGACCCAGTACTTC,CASSLAAGGRGETQYF
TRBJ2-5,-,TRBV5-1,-,TGCGCCAGCAGCTTGGCCCCCGGAGAGACCCAGTACTTC,CASSLAPGETQYF
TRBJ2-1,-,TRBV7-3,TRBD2,TGTGCCAGCAGCCCCTTAGCGGGAAGCTACAATGAGCAGTTCTTC,CASSPLAGSYNEQFF
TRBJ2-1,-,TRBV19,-,TGTGCCAGTAGTAGCCAGAGCTCCTACAATGAGCAGTTCTTC,CASSSQSSYNEQFF
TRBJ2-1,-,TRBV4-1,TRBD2,TGCGCCAGCAGCCAAAAATCTGGGACTAGCGGATACAATGAGCAGTTCTTC,CASSQKSGTSGYNEQFF
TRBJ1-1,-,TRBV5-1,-,TGCGCCAGCAGCCCAGGGATGCGGTCCACTGAAGCTTTCTTT,CASSPGMRSTEAFF
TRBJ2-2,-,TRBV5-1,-,TGCGCCAGCAGCTGGCCTCCCCTCACGAGCCCGAACACCGGGGAGCTGTTTTTT,CASSWPPLTSPNTGELFF
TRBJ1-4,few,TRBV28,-,TGTGCCAGCAGTTCACCAGGGGTTGGCAATGAAAAACTGTTTTTT,CASSSPGVGNEKLFF
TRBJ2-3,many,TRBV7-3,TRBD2,TGTGCCAGCAGCTTTACTATCGGGCGGGAGACAGATACGCAGTATTTT,CASSFTIGRETDTQYF
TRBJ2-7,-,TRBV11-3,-,TGTGCCAGCAGCTTAAAGGCGGGCGAGCAGTACTTC,CASSLKAGEQYF
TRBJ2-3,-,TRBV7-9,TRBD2,TGTGCCATCGCGACGGGGGGGAGCGCAGATACGCAGTATTTT,CAIATGGSADTQYF